This T cell receptor beta chain came from a study of shared clonotypes between healthy human individuals. Whole-study findings and limits: Shared clonotypes across all four donors exceeded non-shared ones in generation probability. Sharing across four donors was highest in naive CD4 (roughly 5%) and lowest in memory CD8 (approximately 0.4%).

The CDR3 has 13 amino acids. Germline loops: CDR1 MNHEY, CDR2 SMNVEV (reference sequence). The V gene lost 2 bases and the J gene lost 7 bases, with 8 bases spanning the gap. In the original analysis: There were no quality scores in the junction-only immunoSEQ sequences, so filtering differed. Only in-frame clones appear in the TCRdb table, and some are missing; sequencing was by immunoSEQ multiplex PCR. The D gene and trimming were derived from the DNA, and the V and J assignments and clone size from that table. The sample lists a few million clones; 85% to 95% were seen once. About this clone: Antigen specificity is unknown.

The clonotype comes from a man aged 18 to 35 in good health. Some clones in this sample may be carry-over from other donors' samples. The genes are TRBV27 and TRBJ1-4; the D is unclear. Sequencing was carried out using naive CD4+ T cells from PBMCs. Stated subset: CD45RA+ positively selected. The CDR3 reads CASSLSVSEKLFF. The CDR3 nucleotides read TGTGCCAGCAGTTTAAGCGTGTCTGAAAAACTGTTTTTT. Full variable domain (missing parts from reference TRBV27 and TRBJ1-4): EAQVTQNPRYLITVTGKKLTVTCSQNMNHEYMSWYRQDPGLGLRQIYYSMNVEVTDKGDVPEGYKVSRKEKRNFPLILESPSPNQTSLYFCASSLSVSEKLFFGSGTQLSVL.